The entry below describes one T cell receptor beta chain. With 4 bases removed from V and 1 base from J, the gap between germline ends came to 10 bases. The germline V gene encodes CDR1 GTSNPN and CDR2 SVGIG (reference sequence). The CDR3 is 13 residues long. Profiling relied on immunoSEQ multiplex PCR, and the TCRdb table lists in-frame clones only, not all of them. The sample comprises around 72,000 clones, roughly nine tenths of which are singletons, and 0.94% rests with the top ten. The sample originates from a study of OX40 agonist ivuxolimab in advanced cancers. Study in general: It was ivuxolimab, an agonistic anti-OX40 (CD134) antibody, that patients were treated with. Patients were treated with intravenous ivuxolimab, dosed at 0.01 to 10 mg/kg and infused every 2 weeks.

This clonotype originated in an adult with an advanced solid tumor such as melanoma, head and neck, liver or kidney cancer. The sample here was CD4+ or CD8+ T cells sorted from blood, taken in a trial of the OX40 agonist ivuxolimab. V and J are TRBV30 and TRBJ1-2; a weak D match, TRBD1 (6 bases). CDR3 DNA sequence: TGTGCCTGGAACAGGGATGTTAACTATGGCTACACCTTC. Translating gives CAWNRDVNYGYTF.